The rows below give T cell receptor beta chains drawn from one sample of a study of cytomegalovirus exposure and HLA in healthy donors. Sequencing used immunoSEQ multiplex PCR; TCRdb keeps in-frame clones, though not all of them. The sample records about 96,000 clones, approximately 74% being singletons. The sample taken for sequencing was PBMCs. Receptor source: a female donor in good health and CMV-seropositive. Each CDR3 is given with its conserved first and last residue. The D gene is left open where the match is weak. Clone size is not always given. Where it is, it says once, few, many or a class for expanded clones.

clone size: once; J gene: TRBJ1-2; CDR3 length: 15; D gene: .; V gene: TRBV4-2; CDR3 protein: CASSQASRQIYGYTF; CDR3 DNA: TGTGCCAGCAGCCAAGCGTCGAGGCAGATTTATGGCTACACCTTC
clone size: .; J gene: TRBJ2-7; CDR3 length: 14; D gene: TRBD1; V gene: TRBV6-5; CDR3 protein: CASSYGTGGGEQYF; CDR3 DNA: TGTGCCAGCAGTTACGGGACAGGGGGTGGCGAGCAGTACTTC
clone size: once; J gene: TRBJ1-1; CDR3 length: 14; D gene: .; V gene: TRBV19; CDR3 protein: CASSQRPGLTEAFF; CDR3 DNA: TGTGCCAGTAGCCAGAGGCCGGGACTTACTGAAGCTTTCTTT
clone size: .; J gene: TRBJ1-5; CDR3 length: 14; D gene: .; V gene: TRBV6-6; CDR3 protein: CASILDDYNQPQHF; CDR3 DNA: TGTGCCAGCATCCTAGATGACTACAATCAGCCCCAGCATTTT
clone size: .; J gene: TRBJ2-7; CDR3 length: 12; D gene: TRBD2; V gene: TRBV5-6; CDR3 protein: CASSWTSREQYF; CDR3 DNA: TGTGCCAGCAGCTGGACTAGCCGTGAGCAGTACTTC
clone size: .; J gene: TRBJ1-6; CDR3 length: 15; D gene: .; V gene: TRBV6-6; CDR3 protein: CASSYSTRDNSPLHF; CDR3 DNA: TGTGCCAGCAGTTACTCGACCAGGGATAATTCACCCCTCCACTTT
clone size: .; J gene: TRBJ1-2; CDR3 length: 14; D gene: TRBD1; V gene: TRBV30; CDR3 protein: CAWSAGTGGWGYTF; CDR3 DNA: TGTGCCTGGAGTGCGGGGACAGGGGGATGGGGCTACACCTTC
clone size: .; J gene: TRBJ1-1; CDR3 length: 13; D gene: TRBD1; V gene: TRBV7-2; CDR3 protein: CASSWTGGTEAFF; CDR3 DNA: TGTGCCAGCAGTTGGACAGGGGGCACTGAAGCTTTCTTT
clone size: .; J gene: TRBJ2-5; CDR3 length: 13; D gene: .; V gene: TRBV6-1; CDR3 protein: CASRGASQETQYF; CDR3 DNA: TGTGCCAGCAGGGGGGCTAGCCAAGAGACCCAGTACTTC
clone size: few; J gene: TRBJ1-5; CDR3 length: 14; D gene: TRBD1; V gene: TRBV5-8; CDR3 protein: CASSFNRGLKPQHF; CDR3 DNA: TGTGCCAGCAGCTTCAACAGGGGTCTCAAGCCCCAGCATTTT
clone size: .; J gene: TRBJ2-6; CDR3 length: 12; D gene: .; V gene: TRBV30; CDR3 protein: CAGASGANVLTF; CDR3 DNA: TGTGCCGGGGCCTCTGGGGCCAACGTCCTGACTTTC
clone size: few; J gene: TRBJ1-2; CDR3 length: 13; D gene: TRBD1; V gene: TRBV6-5; CDR3 protein: CASTSGTGLGYTF; CDR3 DNA: TGTGCCAGCACCTCCGGGACAGGGCTCGGCTACACCTTC
clone size: .; J gene: TRBJ1-6; CDR3 length: 15; D gene: TRBD1; V gene: TRBV28; CDR3 protein: CASRGQGGFNSPLHF; CDR3 DNA: TGTGCCTCAAGGGGGCAGGGCGGTTTTAATTCACCCCTCCACTTT
clone size: few; J gene: TRBJ1-3; CDR3 length: 12; D gene: TRBD1; V gene: TRBV11-2; CDR3 protein: CASSTWTGSIYF; CDR3 DNA: TGTGCCAGCAGCACCTGGACAGGAAGCATATATTTT
clone size: .; J gene: TRBJ1-1; CDR3 length: 16; D gene: .; V gene: TRBV7-8; CDR3 protein: CASSFFRSRRSTEAFF; CDR3 DNA: TGTGCCAGCAGCTTTTTTAGAAGCCGTCGTAGCACTGAAGCTTTCTTT
clone size: .; J gene: TRBJ1-1; CDR3 length: 12; D gene: .; V gene: TRBV5-6; CDR3 protein: CASSHRLTEAFF; CDR3 DNA: TGTGCCAGCAGCCACAGGCTCACTGAAGCTTTCTTT
clone size: .; J gene: TRBJ2-5; CDR3 length: 17; D gene: TRBD2; V gene: TRBV7-2; CDR3 protein: CASSLVVGLAPRETQYF; CDR3 DNA: TGTGCCAGCAGCTTAGTAGTTGGACTAGCTCCAAGGGAGACCCAGTACTTC